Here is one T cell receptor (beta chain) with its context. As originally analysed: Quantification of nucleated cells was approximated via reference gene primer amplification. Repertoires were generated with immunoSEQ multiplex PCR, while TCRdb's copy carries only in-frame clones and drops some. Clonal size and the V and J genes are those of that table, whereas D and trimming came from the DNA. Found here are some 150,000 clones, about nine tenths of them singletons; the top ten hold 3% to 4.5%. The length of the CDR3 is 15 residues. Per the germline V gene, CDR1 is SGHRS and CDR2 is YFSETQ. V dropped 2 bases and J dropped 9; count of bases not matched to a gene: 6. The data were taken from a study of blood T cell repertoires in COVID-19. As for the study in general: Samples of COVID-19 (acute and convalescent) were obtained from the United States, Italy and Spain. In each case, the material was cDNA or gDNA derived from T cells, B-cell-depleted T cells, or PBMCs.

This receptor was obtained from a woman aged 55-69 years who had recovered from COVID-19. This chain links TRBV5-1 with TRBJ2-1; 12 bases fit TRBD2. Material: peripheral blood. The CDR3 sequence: CASSLRTSGEGEQFF. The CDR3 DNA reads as TGCGCCAGCAGCTTAAGGACTAGCGGGGAAGGTGAGCAGTTCTTC. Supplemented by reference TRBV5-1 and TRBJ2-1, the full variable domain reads KAGVTQTPRYLIKTRGQQVTLSCSPISGHRSVSWYQQTPGQGLQFLFEYFSETQRNKGNFPGRFSGRQFSNSRSEMNVSTLELGDSALYLCASSLRTSGEGEQFFGPGTRLTVL.